Following are 31 T cell receptor beta chains from one sample sequenced in a study of CD8+CD57+ T cells in acquired aplastic anemia listed by TCRdb under 2018. The sequencing machine was an Illumina HiSeq 2000. TCR beta VDJ combination and CDR3 sequence profiling used genomic DNA as the template. TCRdb took the public reads, trimmed them with fastp at Q25, ran MiXCR for clone calling and kept in-frame beta chains. Entries are consolidated by CDR3 protein sequence, retaining the most common genes and DNA. The sample records roughly 180,000 distinct CDR3 sequences, around 60% of which are singletons. The ten largest clones add up to approximately 42% of the sample. Flow cytometry had shown CD8+CD57+ cell expansion in the patients selected for sequencing. Specimen: sorted CD4+, CD8+, or CD8+CD57+ T cells (not recorded which) from PBMCs. Receptors were obtained from a human donor with aplastic anemia.

This clonotype was recorded many times. DNA of the CDR3: TGTGCCACGACAGGGGGGAGTGGAAACACCATATATTTT. Translation gives CATTGGSGNTIYF. The chain links TRBV15 to TRBJ1-3; 9 nucleotides agree with TRBD1. This CDR3 spans 13 amino acids. Germline V gene sequence: CDR1 LNHNV, CDR2 YYDKDF (reference sequence). Trimming at V came to 9 bases and at J to 3 bases, leaving 3 bases not matched to a gene.

This rearrangement joins TRBV7-2 to TRBJ2-5; D remains unclear. Trimming removed 5 bases at V and 3 bases at J, with 10 bases between. Germline V gives CDR1 SGHTA, CDR2 FQGNSA. The CDR3 length is 13 residues. CDR3 loop: CASSLGLKETQYF. The DNA of the CDR3 is TGTGCCAGCAGCCTTGGATTGAAAGAGACCCAGTACTTC.

This clonotype showed up just once. CDR3 protein: CASSDGSLYGYTF. The CDR3 bases are TGTGCCAGCAGTGACGGCAGTCTATATGGCTACACCTTC. The rearrangement uses TRBV2 and TRBJ1-2; D unclear. The CDR3 covers 13 residues. Germline-derived CDR1 and CDR2 are SNHLY and FYNNEI. Trimming removed 3 bases at V and 5 bases at J, with 10 bases between.

This clonotype was picked up many times. The gene calls are TRBV4-1 and TRBJ1-1; 7 bases agree with TRBD1. The ends lost 3 bases at V and 7 bases at J; junction bases unmatched: 8. The CDR3 consists of 14 residues. Looked up from germline, CDR1 is MGHRA and CDR2 is YSYEKL. The CDR3, as DNA: TGCGCCAGCAGCCAGGGGGACAGTTCAGGTGAAGCTTTCTTT. This gives the protein CASSQGDSSGEAFF.

This clonotype was observed a few times. V and J are TRBV24-1 and TRBJ2-7; D tentatively reads TRBD1 or TRBD2 (5 bases each). V was pared by 5 bases and J by 5 bases, with 18 bases between. This CDR3 is built from 15 residues. Germline CDR1 reads KGHDR; CDR2 reads SFDVKD. The CDR3 bases are TGTGCCACCAGTGGAGGACCCGGGGCGTTGGACGAGCAGTACTTC. Amino acid sequence: CATSGGPGALDEQYF.

The rearrangement links TRBV7-9 to TRBJ2-1; D is perhaps TRBD2 (5 bases). V was cut by 5 bases and J by 3 bases, with 11 bases left in between. The CDR3 contains 14 residues. Germline values: CDR1 SEHNR, CDR2 FQNEAQ (reference sequence). The CDR3 here is CASSIRELYNEQFF. CDR3 sequence (DNA): TGTGCCAGCAGCATTAGGGAGCTCTACAATGAGCAGTTCTTC.

This rearrangement joins TRBV20-1 to TRBJ2-1; D might be TRBD2 (5 bases). Germline loops: CDR1 DFQATT, CDR2 SNEGSKA (reference sequence). V shed 6 bases and J shed 7 bases, with 19 bases lying between them. The CDR3 is 14 residues long. The CDR3 loop is CSAGGSPARNEQFF. In DNA form, the CDR3 reads TGCAGTGCCGGAGGCTCTCCCGCGCGGAATGAGCAGTTCTTC.

Many counts were recorded for this clonotype. The chain couples TRBV5-1 to TRBJ1-1, with 7 bases that match TRBD1. This CDR3 contains 13 residues. The germline V gene encodes CDR1 SGHRS and CDR2 YFSETQ. V dropped 8 bases and J dropped 1; count of bases not matched to a gene: 5. The CDR3 sequence is CASQDRTNTEAFF. CDR3 nucleotides: TGCGCCAGTCAGGACAGGACGAACACTGAAGCTTTCTTT.

The J gene is TRBJ2-3, the V gene TRBV7-9, with 12 bases matching TRBD2. After removal of 11 bases from V and 3 bases from J, the junction contained 3 bases not matched to a gene. Germline V CDR1 and CDR2: SEHNR, FQNEAQ (reference sequence). The CDR3 length is 13 residues. The DNA of the CDR3 is TGTGCCCTAGCGGGAGGGGTGACAGATACGCAGTATTTT. This sequence encodes CALAGGVTDTQYF.

Points on this clonotype: This may be a read error: a much more frequent sequence differs by one nucleotide. The V and J genes are TRBV6-1 and TRBJ2-4; D unclear. The CDR3 runs 13 residues. V was pared by 1 base and J by 12 bases, with 13 bases between. Germline values: CDR1 MNHNS, CDR2 SASEGT. CDR3 sequence: CASSEEAQTNQYF. CDR3 sequence (DNA): TGTGCCAGCAGTGAAGAGGCGCAGACGAATCAGTACTTC.

The rearrangement joins TRBV5-1 to TRBJ2-7; maybe TRBD2 (5 bases). The CDR3 length is 15 residues. Trimming pared 2 bases from V and 2 bases from J, leaving 14 bases between. Per germline, CDR1 SGHRS and CDR2 YFSETQ. The CDR3 nucleotides read TGCGCCAGCAGCTTACTCGGGGATTCCACCTACGAGCAGTACTTC. Translation: CASSLLGDSTYEQYF.

This chain uses TRBV2 with TRBJ1-6, with 7 bases aligning to TRBD1. With 5 bases clipped from V and 8 bases from J, the junction kept 9 bases outside the gene matches. The CDR3 contains 15 residues. Germline V gene lookup returns CDR1 SNHLY and CDR2 FYNNEI. CDR3 bases: TGTGCCAGCAGTTCTCAACTCACAGGGGATTCACCCCTCCACTTT. This codes for CASSSQLTGDSPLHF.

This clonotype was counted only a few times. The CDR3 spells CASSRAVRVAEETQYF. As DNA, the CDR3 is TGTGCCAGCAGCCGGGCGGTCAGGGTGGCAGAAGAGACCCAGTACTTC. The chain couples TRBV7-2 to TRBJ2-5; D might be TRBD1 (5 bases). This CDR3 region has 16 residues. Per the germline V gene, CDR1 is SGHTA and CDR2 is FQGNSA. Trimming cost V 5 bases and J 3 bases, with 19 bases left between them.

The rearrangement links TRBV2 to TRBJ2-7; 9 bases match TRBD1. The junction had 17 bases not matched to a gene; V was cut back by 4 bases and J by 1 base. The CDR3 loop spans 19 amino acids. Germline V gene sequence: CDR1 SNHLY, CDR2 FYNNEI. DNA of the CDR3: TGTGCCAGCAGTGCTAGAGATGCCCTCGGGACAGGGTTATCCTACGAGCAGTACTTC. This encodes CASSARDALGTGLSYEQYF.

A few counts support this clonotype. The chain links TRBV27 to TRBJ2-3; TRBD1 matches at 7 bases. V dropped 3 bases and J dropped 1; count of bases not matched to a gene: 4. The CDR3 covers 15 residues. Germline assignment: CDR1 MNHEY and CDR2 SMNVEV (reference sequence). This CDR3 is CASSLGQKRTDTQYF. The CDR3 bases are TGTGCCAGCAGTTTGGGACAGAAGCGCACAGATACGCAGTATTTT.

At least ten counts were recorded for this clonotype. The chain is built from TRBV2 and TRBJ1-6, with no clear D. The germline gives CDR1 SNHLY, CDR2 FYNNEI. The CDR3 sequence is 15 residues long. V was clipped by 4 bases and J by 0 bases, with 7 bases between them. CDR3 region: CASSVGYSYNSPLHF. DNA for the CDR3: TGTGCCAGCAGTGTGGGTTACTCCTATAATTCACCCCTCCACTTT.

The chain uses TRBV10-1 and TRBJ2-1; D might be TRBD1 (5 bases). CDR1 and CDR2 from the germline V gene are WNHNN and SYGVQD (reference sequence). V lost 6 bases, J lost 13 bases, and 19 bases lay in between. CDR3 length: 13 amino acids. CDR3 protein: CASRDTQLGNQFF. The CDR3 DNA reads TGCGCCAGCAGGGACACCCAACTCGGCAATCAGTTCTTC.

This clonotype was recorded at least ten times. This sequence joins TRBV27 and TRBJ2-3; D is unclear. Germline lookup yields CDR1 MNHEY and CDR2 SMNVEV (reference sequence). Deletions cut 3 bases from V and 4 bases from J, with 8 bases between. The CDR3 length is 13 residues. CDR3 sequence: CASSLDEADTQYF. For the CDR3, the DNA is TGTGCCAGCAGTTTGGATGAGGCAGATACGCAGTATTTT.

V gene TRBV5-1 combines with J gene TRBJ2-2, with TRBD2 identical over 13 bases. The CDR3 extends over 16 amino acids. Trimming took 2 bases from V and 3 from J; bases not matched to a gene: 1. Germline CDR1 reads SGHRS; CDR2 reads YFSETQ. In nucleotides, the CDR3 is TGCGCCAGCAGCTTTACTAGCGGGAGGGACACCGGGGAGCTGTTTTTT. Its translation is CASSFTSGRDTGELFF.

The chain combines TRBV19 with TRBJ2-7; perhaps TRBD1 as D (5 bases). The germline CDR1 and CDR2 sequences are LNHDA and SQIVND (reference sequence). V was trimmed by 1 base and J by 5 bases, leaving 12 bases between them. There are 14 residues in the CDR3. This chain's CDR3 is CASSIGKGIHEQYF. The CDR3 DNA reads as TGTGCCAGTAGTATAGGGAAGGGGATCCACGAGCAGTACTTC. The full variable domain, in which reference TRBV19 and TRBJ2-7 provide the parts outside the CDR3, is DGGITQSPKYLFRKEGQNVTLSCEQNLNHDAMYWYRQDPGQGLRLIYYSQIVNDFQKGDIAEGYSVSREKKESFPLTVTSAQKNPTAFYLCASSIGKGIHEQYFGPGTRLTVT.

This clonotype came up many times. The chain is built from TRBV6-6 and TRBJ1-1; unclear D gene. This CDR3 contains 12 residues. Trimming removed 6 bases at V and 8 bases at J, with 13 bases between. The V gene's germline CDR1 is MNHNY and CDR2 SVGAGI (reference sequence). The CDR3 region has the DNA TGTGCCAGCAGCCACCTCAGCGGGGAAGCTTTCTTT. Translated: CASSHLSGEAFF.

The rearrangement uses TRBV7-9 and TRBJ1-2; D is ambiguous. The germline V gene has CDR1 SEHNR and CDR2 FQNEAQ (reference sequence). The CDR3 has 13 residues. Trimming stripped 7 bases from V and 7 bases from J, with 16 bases between. CDR3 protein: CASTSIPSGGYTF. CDR3 DNA sequence: TGTGCCAGCACCTCGATCCCGTCGGGTGGCTACACCTTC.

This chain links TRBV20-1 with TRBJ2-1; 7 positions match TRBD2. V gave up 0 bases and J gave up 7 bases; unmatched junction bases: 9. CDR3 length equals 15 residues. Germline V CDR1 and CDR2: DFQATT, SNEGSKA (reference sequence). The CDR3 sequence is CSARDPGGSTNEQFF. For the CDR3, the DNA is TGCAGTGCTAGAGATCCCGGCGGGAGTACGAATGAGCAGTTCTTC.

The chain couples TRBV2 to TRBJ2-3, with 9 bases aligning to TRBD1. J was trimmed by 4 bases and V by 6 bases; bases with no gene match: 14. This CDR3 is built from 17 residues. The V gene's germline CDR1 is SNHLY and CDR2 FYNNEI. The CDR3 protein is CASSQEGAGTGPDTQYF. DNA for the CDR3: TGTGCCAGCAGCCAAGAGGGGGCCGGGACAGGGCCAGATACGCAGTATTTT.

V and J are TRBV20-1 and TRBJ2-3; no clear D gene. The CDR3 is 13 residues long. The germline V and J ends were trimmed by 1 base and 1 base, with 6 bases remaining between them. CDR1 and CDR2 (germline): DFQATT, SNEGSKA (reference sequence). CDR3: CSARVAGTDTQYF. Written as DNA, the CDR3 is TGCAGTGCTAGAGTAGCAGGCACAGATACGCAGTATTTT.

In this sample, this clonotype turned up a few times. This chain connects TRBV19 to TRBJ1-1; D unclear. Trimming stripped 5 bases from V and 4 bases from J, with 11 bases between. CDR3 length: 13 amino acids. CDR1 and CDR2 from the germline V gene are LNHDA and SQIVND (reference sequence). CDR3 nucleotide sequence: TGTGCCAGTAGTCCACTAGGGTCCACTGAAGCTTTCTTT. Amino acids: CASSPLGSTEAFF.

This clonotype was counted at least ten times. The chain employs TRBV5-1 and TRBJ1-4; D is uncertain. Trimming removed 2 bases from V and 3 bases from J, with 5 bases in between. The CDR3 spans 13 residues. Germline CDR1 and CDR2: SGHRS and YFSETQ. The CDR3 coding sequence is TGCGCCAGCAGCTTCCCCCCTAATGAAAAACTGTTTTTT. It encodes CASSFPPNEKLFF. Looking up the rest from reference TRBV5-1 and TRBJ1-4 gives the full variable domain: KAGVTQTPRYLIKTRGQQVTLSCSPISGHRSVSWYQQTPGQGLQFLFEYFSETQRNKGNFPGRFSGRQFSNSRSEMNVSTLELGDSALYLCASSFPPNEKLFFGSGTQLSVL.

This clonotype was seen many times. The rearrangement joins TRBV2 to TRBJ1-2; D may be TRBD1 (5 bases). This CDR3 region has 16 residues. V shed 0 bases and J shed 4 bases, with 15 bases lying between them. Germline V gene sequence: CDR1 SNHLY, CDR2 FYNNEI. The CDR3 region has the DNA TGTGCCAGCAGTGAAGCGTTGGTGGGGCTGGTCTATGGCTACACCTTC. Encoded protein: CASSEALVGLVYGYTF. The whole variable domain, filled in from reference TRBV2 and TRBJ1-2, reads EPEVTQTPSHQVTQMGQEVILRCVPISNHLYFYWYRQILGQKVEFLVSFYNNEISEKSEIFDDQFSVERPDGSNFTLKIRSTKLEDSAMYFCASSEALVGLVYGYTFGSGTRLTVV.

This clonotype has more than one count but fewer than ten. V and J are TRBV2 and TRBJ2-7; 7 nucleotides agree with TRBD1. There are 13 residues in the CDR3. Trimming at V came to 7 bases and at J to 4 bases, leaving 7 bases not matched to a gene. CDR1 and CDR2 from the germline V gene are SNHLY and FYNNEI. CDR3 bases: TGTGCCAGCACCTTTTCCAGGGGGTACGAGCAGTACTTC. It translates to CASTFSRGYEQYF.

This clonotype was seen many times. The gene calls are TRBV20-1 and TRBJ2-4; D uncertain. Germline V CDR1 and CDR2: DFQATT, SNEGSKA (reference sequence). V was cut by 1 base and J by 3 bases, with 7 bases left in between. CDR3 length: 13 amino acids. The CDR3 sequence: CSARGVSKNIQYF. CDR3 DNA: TGCAGTGCTAGAGGGGTGAGCAAAAACATTCAGTACTTC.

This clonotype turned up a few times. The chain has TRBV7-3 and TRBJ2-7; TRBD1 matches 10 bases. V lost 5 bases, J lost 2 bases, and 6 bases stayed unmatched. This CDR3 comprises 15 residues. Germline V gene lookup returns CDR1 SGHTA and CDR2 FQGTGA. CDR3 in DNA: TGTGCCAGCAGCCGGTCCGGGACAGGGGCCTACGAGCAGTACTTC. Encoded protein: CASSRSGTGAYEQYF.